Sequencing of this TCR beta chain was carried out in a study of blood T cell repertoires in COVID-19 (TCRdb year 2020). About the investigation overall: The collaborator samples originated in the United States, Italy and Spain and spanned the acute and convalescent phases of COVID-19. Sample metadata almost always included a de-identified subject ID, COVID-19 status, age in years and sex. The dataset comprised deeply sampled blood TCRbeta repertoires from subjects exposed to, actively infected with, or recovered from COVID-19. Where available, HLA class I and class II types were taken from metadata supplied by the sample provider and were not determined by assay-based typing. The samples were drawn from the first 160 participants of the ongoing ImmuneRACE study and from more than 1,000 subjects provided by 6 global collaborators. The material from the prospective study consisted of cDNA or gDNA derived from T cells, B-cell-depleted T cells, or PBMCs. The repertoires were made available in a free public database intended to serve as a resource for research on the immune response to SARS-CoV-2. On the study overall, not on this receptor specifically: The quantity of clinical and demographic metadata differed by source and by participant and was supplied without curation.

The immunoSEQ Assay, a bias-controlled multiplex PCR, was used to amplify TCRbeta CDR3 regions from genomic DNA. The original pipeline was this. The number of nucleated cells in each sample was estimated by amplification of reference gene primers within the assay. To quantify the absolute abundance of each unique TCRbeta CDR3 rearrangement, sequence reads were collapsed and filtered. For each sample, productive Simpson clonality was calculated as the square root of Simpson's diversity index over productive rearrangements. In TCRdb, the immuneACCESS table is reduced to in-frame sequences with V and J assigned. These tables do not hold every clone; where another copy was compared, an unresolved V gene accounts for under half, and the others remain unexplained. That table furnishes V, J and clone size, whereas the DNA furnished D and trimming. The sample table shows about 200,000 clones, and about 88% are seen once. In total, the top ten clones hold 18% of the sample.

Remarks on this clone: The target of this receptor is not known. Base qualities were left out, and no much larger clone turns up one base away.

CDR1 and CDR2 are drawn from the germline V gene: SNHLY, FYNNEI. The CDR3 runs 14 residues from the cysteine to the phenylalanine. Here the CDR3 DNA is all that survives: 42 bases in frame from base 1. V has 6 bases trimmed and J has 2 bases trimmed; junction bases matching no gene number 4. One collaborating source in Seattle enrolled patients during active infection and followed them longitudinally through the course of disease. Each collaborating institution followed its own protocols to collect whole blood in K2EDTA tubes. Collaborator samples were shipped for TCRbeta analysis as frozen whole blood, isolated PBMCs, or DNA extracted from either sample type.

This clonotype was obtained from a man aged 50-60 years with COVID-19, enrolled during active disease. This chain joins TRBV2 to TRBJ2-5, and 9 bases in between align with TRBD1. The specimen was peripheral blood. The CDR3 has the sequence CASSGQGQQETQYF. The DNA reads TGTGCCAGCAGCGGACAGGGGCAGCAAGAGACCCAGTACTTC.